Listed below are T cell receptor beta chains from one sample, sequenced in a study of cytomegalovirus exposure and HLA in healthy donors. The table came from immunoSEQ multiplex PCR; TCRdb's copy has only in-frame clones and leaves some out. The sample comprises tens of thousands of clones, about 78% of which are singletons, and under 3.5% rests with the top ten. Input material: PBMCs. All receptors come from a man aged 18 to 35 in good health and CMV-seronegative. CDR3s include the opening cysteine and the closing phenylalanine or tryptophan. D genes are given only for firm matches. A row's size may be missing; if present it is once, few, many or a size class.

>TRBV28|-|TRBJ1-5|TRBD1
CASSLGQLPKPQHF
TGTGCCAGCAGCCTGGGACAGCTTCCCAAGCCCCAGCATTTT
>TRBV15|-|TRBJ1-3|-
CATSRDQEGYTIYF
TGTGCCACCAGCAGAGATCAGGAGGGCTACACCATATATTTT
>TRBV5-6|-|TRBJ1-5|-
CASSSSQGGAPVDQPQHF
TGTGCCAGCAGCAGTTCCCAGGGCGGCGCCCCGGTCGATCAGCCCCAGCATTTT
>TRBV5-4|-|TRBJ1-1|TRBD1
CASSSTTGASGNTEAFF
TGTGCCAGCAGCTCGACGACAGGGGCATCGGGAAACACTGAAGCTTTCTTT
>TRBV15|-|TRBJ1-4|TRBD1
CATSIRRGDREIREKLFF
TGTGCCACCAGCATACGAAGGGGGGACAGGGAAATTCGAGAAAAACTGTTTTTT
>TRBV19|-|TRBJ2-5|TRBD1
CASSPKQGGQETQYF
TGTGCCAGTAGTCCGAAACAGGGGGGCCAAGAGACCCAGTACTTC
>TRBV5-4|-|TRBJ2-2|TRBD2
CASSREGSGVLNTGELFF
TGTGCCAGCAGCCGGGAGGGGAGCGGGGTTTTGAACACCGGGGAGCTGTTTTTT
>TRBV7-2|once|TRBJ2-5|-
CASSLIYQETQYF
TGTGCCAGCAGCTTAATCTACCAAGAGACCCAGTACTTC
>TRBV5-1|-|TRBJ2-1|-
CASSGISPRAGATYNEQFF
TGCGCCAGCAGCGGAATATCCCCTAGGGCGGGGGCAACCTACAATGAGCAGTTCTTC
>TRBV14|-|TRBJ2-1|-
CASSQDYEQFF
TGTGCCAGCAGCCAGGACTATGAGCAGTTCTTC
>TRBV6-5|-|TRBJ2-2|-
CASSYRENTGELFF
TGTGCCAGCAGTTACCGCGAGAACACCGGGGAGCTGTTTTTT
>TRBV1|few|TRBJ2-1|-
CTSSLRGERGHNEQFF
TGCACCAGCAGCCTCCGAGGTGAGCGGGGTCACAATGAGCAGTTCTTC
>TRBV28|-|TRBJ1-2|TRBD1
CASSFTPKLDRRNGYTF
TGTGCCAGCAGTTTTACCCCCAAATTGGACAGGCGGAATGGCTACACCTTC
>TRBV7-2|-|TRBJ2-5|TRBD2
CASSLNGRGTGQETQYF
TGTGCCAGCAGCTTGAACGGGCGGGGGACCGGGCAAGAGACCCAGTACTTC
>TRBV7-8|-|TRBJ1-5|TRBD1
CASSPGTGGGSVNQPQHF
TGTGCCAGTAGCCCAGGGACAGGGGGTGGGTCGGTCAATCAGCCCCAGCATTTT
>TRBV4-2|-|TRBJ2-1|-
CASSQAVQPNPNNEQFF
TGTGCCAGCAGCCAAGCGGTACAGCCGAACCCCAACAATGAGCAGTTCTTC
>TRBV28|-|TRBJ2-5|TRBD1
CASSRTGVKETQYF
TGTGCCAGCAGCCGGACAGGGGTAAAAGAGACCCAGTACTTC
>TRBV30|-|TRBJ2-7|-
CAYERGQSGYEQYF
TGTGCCTATGAAAGGGGCCAATCCGGCTACGAGCAGTACTTC
>TRBV7-3|-|TRBJ2-1|TRBD2
CASSLNGETGGDYNEQFF
TGTGCCAGCAGCTTAAACGGTGAAACGGGGGGGGATTACAATGAGCAGTTCTTC
>TRBV5-1|-|TRBJ2-1|-
CASSLIAQGNEQFF
TGCGCCAGCAGCTTGATCGCACAGGGTAATGAGCAGTTCTTC
>TRBV23-1|-|TRBJ1-4|-
CASNGGEKLFF
TGCGCCAGCAATGGCGGGGAAAAACTGTTTTTT
>TRBV5-1|-|TRBJ2-3|-
CASSFRGGVSTDTQYF
TGCGCCAGCAGCTTTAGGGGCGGGGTAAGCACAGATACGCAGTATTTT
>TRBV27|-|TRBJ1-2|-
CASSLVPGDYGYTF
TGTGCCAGCAGTTTAGTCCCGGGGGACTATGGCTACACCTTC
>TRBV6-4|-|TRBJ2-2|TRBD1
CATQRTGGGTGELFF
TGTGCCACCCAAAGGACAGGGGGCGGGACCGGGGAGCTGTTTTTT
>TRBV2|-|TRBJ1-2|-
CASSVSTGIYGYTF
TGTGCCAGCAGTGTTTCAACAGGCATCTATGGCTACACCTTC
>TRBV7-3|-|TRBJ1-1|-
CASSLGESTEAFF
TGTGCCAGCAGCTTAGGGGAGAGCACTGAAGCTTTCTTT
>TRBV11-2|-|TRBJ2-5|TRBD1
CASSLSQGAVRRGETQYF
TGTGCCAGCAGCTTGTCACAGGGGGCTGTGCGCCGTGGGGAGACCCAGTACTTC
>TRBV5-6|-|TRBJ1-3|-
CASSLGGWTGNTIYF
TGTGCCAGCAGCCTAGGGGGTTGGACTGGAAACACCATATATTTT
>TRBV10-3|-|TRBJ1-6|TRBD1
CAISANTGGRNSPLHF
TGTGCCATCAGTGCCAATACAGGGGGCAGGAATTCACCCCTCCACTTT
>TRBV15|-|TRBJ1-2|TRBD1
CATSRDDSRQGTYGYTF
TGTGCCACCAGCAGAGATGATTCCCGACAGGGGACCTATGGCTACACCTTC
>TRBV7-8|once|TRBJ1-2|-
CASSLAERNYGYTF
TGTGCCAGCAGCTTAGCAGAGCGAAACTATGGCTACACCTTC
>TRBV5-1|-|TRBJ1-2|-
CASSLGIGRGDGYTF
TGCGCCAGCAGCTTGGGCATAGGGAGGGGTGATGGCTACACCTTC
>TRBV18|-|TRBJ1-5|-
CASSRDNRVNQPQHF
TGTGCCAGCTCACGGGATAACAGGGTAAATCAGCCCCAGCATTTT
>TRBV23-1|-|TRBJ1-4|-
CASSYISTEKLFF
TGCGCCAGCAGCTATATAAGCACTGAAAAACTGTTTTTT
>TRBV2|-|TRBJ2-5|TRBD2
CASSGLTSGGDQYF
TGTGCCAGCAGTGGCCTAACTAGCGGGGGTGACCAGTACTTC
>TRBV4-2|-|TRBJ1-1|-
CASSPGGVADTEAFF
TGTGCCAGCAGCCCGGGGGGGGTGGCGGACACTGAAGCTTTCTTT
>TRBV28|few|TRBJ2-7|-
CASTLSLMGGWSEQYF
TGTGCCAGCACGCTCTCTCTAATGGGGGGTTGGTCCGAGCAGTACTTC
>TRBV11-2|medium-sized|TRBJ2-3|TRBD2
CASSPRRLAGGQTDTQYF
TGTGCCAGCAGCCCCCGACGACTAGCGGGGGGACAAACAGATACGCAGTATTTT
>TRBV7-8|-|TRBJ2-3|TRBD1
CASSLLTGAPITDTQYF
TGTGCCAGCAGCTTACTAACAGGGGCCCCTATCACAGATACGCAGTATTTT
>TRBV5-1|-|TRBJ2-2|-
CVSSLAITGELFF
TGCGTCAGCAGCTTGGCCATCACCGGGGAGCTGTTTTTT
>TRBV11-3|-|TRBJ2-2|TRBD2
CASSHREAGELFF
TGTGCCAGCAGCCACCGGGAGGCCGGGGAGCTGTTTTTT
>TRBV6-1|-|TRBJ2-2|-
CASSEAGNTGELFF
TGTGCCAGCAGTGAGGCAGGGAACACCGGGGAGCTGTTTTTT
>TRBV19|-|TRBJ2-3|-
CASSYRRGSGATDTQYF
TGTGCCAGCTCTTATAGGAGGGGGAGCGGGGCCACAGATACGCAGTATTTT
>TRBV7-3|once|TRBJ2-2|TRBD2
CASSWEGYTGELFF
TGTGCCAGCAGCTGGGAGGGGTACACCGGGGAGCTGTTTTTT
>TRBV6-1|once|TRBJ1-5|-
CASSEGQINQPQHF
TGTGCCAGCAGTGAAGGACAGATCAATCAGCCCCAGCATTTT
>TRBV6-4|-|TRBJ1-6|-
CASGGEDNSPLHF
TGTGCCAGCGGGGGGGAAGATAATTCACCCCTCCACTTT
>TRBV6-4|-|TRBJ1-6|-
CASRAGVGSPLHF
TGTGCCAGCAGGGCAGGGGTTGGCTCACCCCTCCACTTT
>TRBV2|once|TRBJ2-7|TRBD1
CASRRDRVSYEQYF
TGTGCCAGCAGGAGGGACAGGGTGTCCTACGAGCAGTACTTC
>TRBV2|-|TRBJ1-1|-
CASTHPTGDPTEAFF
TGTGCCAGCACCCACCCGACAGGAGACCCCACTGAAGCTTTCTTT
>TRBV2|-|TRBJ1-4|TRBD1
CASWTGAREKLFF
TGTGCCAGCTGGACAGGGGCACGAGAAAAACTGTTTTTT
>TRBV28|few|TRBJ1-1|TRBD1
CASSFRQGRAFF
TGTGCCAGCAGTTTTCGACAGGGGAGAGCTTTCTTT
>TRBV6-5|-|TRBJ1-5|TRBD1
CASSTGGRQPQHF
TGTGCCAGCAGTACAGGGGGCAGGCAGCCCCAGCATTTT
>TRBV28|-|TRBJ1-5|TRBD1
CASSFMPPVGTGWDQPQHF
TGTGCCAGCAGTTTTATGCCCCCAGTCGGGACAGGGTGGGATCAGCCCCAGCATTTT
>TRBV2|-|TRBJ2-5|-
CASSEVWQGEAETQYF
TGTGCCAGCAGTGAAGTCTGGCAGGGCGAGGCAGAGACCCAGTACTTC